A single sample gave rise to the 31 T cell receptor beta chains below, sequenced in a study of cytomegalovirus exposure and HLA in healthy donors. The study ran its PCR with 60 Vbeta and 13 Jbeta primers. Generated by immunoSEQ multiplex PCR, the TCRdb table keeps only in-frame clones and is missing some. The table has 150,000 to 200,000 clones, around four fifths seen once. The sequenced material came from PBMCs. The receptors stem from a man between 18 and 29 years old in good health and CMV-seropositive.

Worth noting for this clone: The germline gene is not matched at one end of the junction; a read error may be the cause. V gene TRBV10-3 combines with J gene TRBJ2-5; a possible D gene is TRBD2 (6 bases). This CDR3 comprises 14 residues. Germline V lookup: CDR1 ENHRY, CDR2 SYGVKD. The DNA for the CDR3 is TGTGCCTCTCAGCTTGCGGGGACCCAAGGGACCCAGTACTTC. This encodes CASQLAGTQGTQYF.

In DNA, the CDR3 is TGTGCCAGTAGTCTTGAGGACACTGAAGCTTTCTTT. It specifies CASSLEDTEAFF. V is TRBV19 and J is TRBJ1-1; D remains unclear. The CDR3 runs to 12 residues. Germline CDR1 reads LNHDA; CDR2 reads SQIVND (reference sequence). V lost 5 bases and J 3 bases, leaving 7 bases between the germline ends.

About this clone: Without the conserved terminal phenylalanine or tryptophan, this CDR3 likely stems from a read error. The DNA is omitted, as the CDR3 cannot be located on it reliably, and the CDR3 follows TCRdb's listing. The chain employs TRBV21-1 and TRBJ1-6; the table assigns TRBD1, which was not confirmed against the DNA. TRBV21-1 is described as a pseudogene. The CDR3 is made up of 13 amino acids, end residues included. The CDR3 protein is CASSKGQNSPLHL.

A few counts support this clone. The V call is TRBV9, the J call TRBJ1-2, with TRBD1 matching over 10 bases. Germline CDR1 reads SGDLS; CDR2 reads YYNGEE. V shed 4 bases and J 5 bases; nucleotides not matched to a gene: 8. This CDR3 is built from 15 residues. The CDR3 coding sequence is TGTGCCAGCAGCCGGACAGGGGGAGTTGGATATGGCTACACCTTC. Protein product: CASSRTGGVGYGYTF.

J is TRBJ2-3 and V is TRBV11-2; 7 bases map to TRBD2. This CDR3 has 14 amino acids. From germline, CDR1 is SGHAT and CDR2 FQNNGV. After removal of 3 bases from V and 4 bases from J, the junction contained 4 bases not matched to a gene. CDR3 loop: CASSLREHADTQYF. The CDR3 region has the DNA TGTGCCAGCAGCTTGCGGGAGCACGCAGATACGCAGTATTTT.

The chain couples TRBV19 to TRBJ2-7, with D possibly matching TRBD1 (6 bases). CDR1 is LNHDA and CDR2 is SQIVND in the germline V gene (reference sequence). This CDR3 is 13 amino acids long. V was trimmed by 3 bases and J by 3 bases, leaving 9 bases between them. The CDR3: CASSIQGNYEQYF. In DNA, the CDR3 is TGTGCCAGTAGTATTCAGGGGAACTACGAGCAGTACTTC.

The chain's CDR3 is CASSLEHPIYEQYF. For the CDR3, the DNA is TGTGCCAGCAGCTTAGAACATCCGATCTACGAGCAGTACTTC. This chain joins TRBV7-2 and TRBJ2-7; D not certain. The CDR3 is made up of 14 amino acids. Germline V gene sequence: CDR1 SGHTA, CDR2 FQGNSA. V lost 1 base, J lost 3 bases, and 10 bases lay in between.

V usage is TRBV15 and J usage is TRBJ1-1; D may be TRBD1 (5 bases). The CDR3 has 16 amino acids. The germline gives CDR1 LNHNV, CDR2 YYDKDF (reference sequence). V dropped 4 bases and J dropped 14 bases, with 29 bases sitting between them. CDR3 sequence: CATSNSPRGVGYAGFF. CDR3 nucleotide sequence: TGTGCCACCAGCAACTCCCCGCGGGGCGTCGGGTACGCGGGCTTCTTT.

V and J are TRBV29-1 and TRBJ2-7; no clear D gene. The V gene's germline CDR1 is SQVTM and CDR2 ANQGSEA. The CDR3 is 12 amino acids. V lost 6 bases, J lost 2 bases, and 11 bases lay in between. The CDR3 DNA follows: TGCAGCGTACGGGTCTCCGCCTACGAGCAGTACTTC. Protein sequence: CSVRVSAYEQYF.

Concerning this clone itself: Here the CDR3 omits its conserved ending phenylalanine or tryptophan, so a read error is the likely source. The gene calls are TRBV10-1 and TRBJ1-6; 7 bases fit TRBD1. From germline, CDR1 is WNHNN and CDR2 SYGVQD (reference sequence). This CDR3 contains 16 residues. V gave up 10 bases and J gave up 6 bases; unmatched junction bases: 15. CDR3 sequence (DNA): TGCGCCACCCTTCCACCGGACAGGCGCCCTAATTCACCCCTCCACCTT. The encoded protein is CATLPPDRRPNSPLHL.

The V and J genes are TRBV30 and TRBJ1-1, with a weak D call TRBD1 (6 bases). This CDR3 has 13 residues. Trimming took off 2 bases at V and 4 bases at J, with 11 bases between the two ends. Germline loops: CDR1 GTSNPN, CDR2 SVGIG (reference sequence). The CDR3 is CAWSWGRGTEAFF. The DNA of the CDR3 is TGTGCCTGGAGTTGGGGCAGGGGCACTGAAGCTTTCTTT.

The chain links TRBV7-8 to TRBJ2-2; D may be TRBD2 (7 bases). CDR3 length: 15 residues. Trimming cost V 2 bases and J 6 bases, with 13 bases left between them. CDR1 and CDR2 (germline): SGHVS, FQNEAQ. The CDR3 bases are TGTGCCAGCAGCTTAACATGGGAGGGGGCCGGGGAGCTGTTTTTT. Translation gives CASSLTWEGAGELFF.

This clone has a handful of counts. The chain carries TRBV6-1 and TRBJ1-2; D not resolved. The CDR3 loop spans 11 amino acids. Per germline, CDR1 MNHNS and CDR2 SASEGT. V lost 6 bases and J 5 bases, leaving 7 bases between the germline ends. The CDR3 reads CASSLLYGYTF. CDR3 DNA sequence: TGTGCCAGCAGCCTCCTTTATGGCTACACCTTC.

To note about this clone: The sample has other DNA sequences that encode this CDR3 too. The gene calls are TRBV7-9 and TRBJ1-3, with 7 bases lining up with TRBD1. CDR3 size: 14 residues. The V and J ends lost 4 bases and 1 base, in that order; junction bases with no gene match: 1. Germline CDR1 is SEHNR and CDR2 is FQNEAQ (reference sequence). The CDR3 loop reads CASSSGQSGNTIYF. The DNA of the CDR3 is TGTGCCAGCAGCTCGGGACAGTCTGGAAACACCATATATTTT. Variable domain in full (rest from reference TRBV7-9 and TRBJ1-3): DTGVSQNPRHKITKRGQNVTFRCDPISEHNRLYWYRQTLGQGPEFLTYFQNEAQLEKSRLLSDRFSAERPKGSFSTLEIQRTEQGDSAMYLCASSSGQSGNTIYFGEGSWLTVV.

The count of this clone is one. The chain carries TRBV7-9 and TRBJ2-7, with 10 bases aligning to TRBD1. CDR1 SEHNR and CDR2 FQNEAQ come from the germline V gene (reference sequence). J was trimmed by 0 bases and V by 5 bases; bases with no gene match: 4. The CDR3 totals 15 residues. This CDR3 is CASSVGQGISYEQYF. The CDR3 coding sequence is TGTGCCAGCAGCGTGGGACAGGGGATCTCCTACGAGCAGTACTTC.

The chain has TRBV4-1 and TRBJ2-7; the D gene is possibly TRBD1 (5 bases). V was clipped by 3 bases and J by 4 bases, with 16 bases between them. Germline V CDR1 and CDR2: MGHRA, YSYEKL. The CDR3 loop spans 15 amino acids. The CDR3 nucleotides read TGCGCCAGCAGCCATCCAGGGATAATCATGTACGAGCAGTACTTC. Encoded protein: CASSHPGIIMYEQYF.

This clone was seen more than once but under ten times. The rearrangement uses TRBV20-1 and TRBJ1-2; the D is unclear. Trimming removed 5 bases at V and 7 bases at J, with 11 bases between. CDR1 DFQATT and CDR2 SNEGSKA come from the germline V gene (reference sequence). The length of the CDR3 is 11 residues. The DNA for the CDR3 is TGCAGTGCTCCCTCAAGCACTGGCTACACCTTC. Encoded protein: CSAPSSTGYTF.

This sequence joins TRBV6-5 and TRBJ1-1; TRBD1 agrees at 7 bases. This CDR3 has 14 residues. Germline V gives CDR1 MNHEY, CDR2 SVGAGI. J lost 0 bases, V lost 6 bases, and 4 bases had no gene match. CDR3: CASRTGDLNTEAFF. Here the CDR3 DNA reads TGTGCCAGCAGAACAGGGGACTTGAACACTGAAGCTTTCTTT.

The chain employs TRBV10-3 and TRBJ1-5; a weak D match, TRBD1 (6 bases). With 2 bases removed from V and 5 bases from J, the gap between germline ends came to 10 bases. The CDR3 totals 14 residues. The germline V gene encodes CDR1 ENHRY and CDR2 SYGVKD. DNA for the CDR3: TGTGCCATCAGTGAGGCGACAGGATATCAGCCCCAGCATTTT. This sequence encodes CAISEATGYQPQHF.

This rearrangement joins TRBV5-1 to TRBJ1-1; D is ambiguous. Between the trimmed V and J ends, which lost 0 bases and 1 base, there was a span of 7 bases. CDR3 length: 14 amino acids. Germline V gives CDR1 SGHRS, CDR2 YFSETQ. This CDR3 is CASSLANRNTEAFF. The CDR3 bases are TGCGCCAGCAGCTTGGCTAATCGGAACACTGAAGCTTTCTTT.

The V call is TRBV7-9, the J call TRBJ1-1; D is undetermined. This CDR3 has 14 residues. Germline CDR1 SEHNR, CDR2 FQNEAQ (reference sequence). Trimming left V 0 bases short and J 7 bases short, with 12 bases between. CDR3 loop: CASSLAPGDIEAFF. CDR3 DNA sequence: TGTGCCAGCAGCTTAGCGCCCGGCGACATTGAAGCTTTCTTT.

The V call is TRBV7-2, the J call TRBJ1-1; the match to TRBD1 covers 7 bases. V lost 2 bases, J lost 0 bases, and 9 bases stayed unmatched. The germline gives CDR1 SGHTA, CDR2 FQGNSA. CDR3 length: 17 residues. CDR3 sequence (DNA): TGTGCCAGCAGCTTATCACTCCAGACAGGGATGAACACTGAAGCTTTCTTT. Amino acid sequence: CASSLSLQTGMNTEAFF.

In its sample, this clone was seen once. The genes are TRBV5-6 and TRBJ2-5; 9 bases align to TRBD1. The end of the DNA is better explained by TRBJ2-7, so the J call may be wrong. This CDR3 region has 15 residues. From germline, CDR1 is SGHDT and CDR2 YYEEEE. The CDR3 nucleotides are TGTGCCAGCAGGACCACTGGACAGGGGTACTACGAGCAGTACTTC. Encoded protein: CASRTTGQGYYEQYF.

The chain is built from TRBV4-1 and TRBJ1-1; D may be TRBD1 (6 bases). The CDR3 contains 15 residues. Germline CDR1 and CDR2: MGHRA and YSYEKL. Trimming stripped 2 bases from V and 6 bases from J, with 16 bases between. The CDR3 nucleotides are TGCGCCAGCAGCCAACCTCCCAGGGGAAGCCCTGAAGCTTTCTTT. Its translation: CASSQPPRGSPEAFF.

As to this clone: This sample includes further DNA sequences coding for the same CDR3. The J gene is TRBJ2-1, the V gene TRBV9; 14 positions match TRBD2. Per germline, CDR1 SGDLS and CDR2 YYNGEE. With V trimmed by 5 bases and J by 5 bases, 0 bases remained unmatched. The CDR3 is made up of 14 amino acids. The CDR3 bases are TGTGCCAGCAGGGGACTAGCGGGAGACAATGAGCAGTTCTTC. This gives the protein CASRGLAGDNEQFF.

This sequence joins TRBV14 and TRBJ1-4; 10 positions agree with TRBD1. With V trimmed by 5 bases and J by 6 bases, 9 bases remained unmatched. From germline, CDR1 is SGHDN and CDR2 FVKESK. CDR3 length: 16 amino acids. CDR3 coding DNA: TGTGCCAGCAGCAAGCTTACCGGGACAGGGGATGAAAAACTGTTTTTT. This codes for CASSKLTGTGDEKLFF.

This chain joins TRBV7-9 and TRBJ2-1; the match to TRBD2 covers 8 bases. After removal of 2 bases from V and 8 bases from J, the junction contained 11 bases not matched to a gene. This CDR3 has 16 residues. CDR1 is SEHNR and CDR2 is FQNEAQ in the germline V gene (reference sequence). This CDR3 reads CASSLIGAGGGDEQFF. CDR3 DNA sequence: TGTGCCAGCAGCTTAATTGGCGCGGGGGGCGGGGATGAGCAGTTCTTC.

This clone has a handful of counts. The chain links TRBV28 to TRBJ1-6; the D gene is possibly TRBD1 (5 bases). The germline V gene encodes CDR1 MDHEN and CDR2 SYDVKM. V was clipped by 1 base and J by 7 bases, with 11 bases between them. This CDR3 region has 15 residues. CDR3 nucleotides: TGTGCCAGCAGTTTATTTGAGGGGAGGAATTCACCCCTCCACTTT. Translated: CASSLFEGRNSPLHF.

Worth noting for this clone: The conserved closing phenylalanine or tryptophan is absent in this CDR3, likely reflecting a read error. The chain uses TRBV6-1 and TRBJ1-6, with D unclear. CDR1 is MNHNS and CDR2 is SASEGT in the germline V gene. V lost 7 bases to trimming and J lost 7 bases, with 17 bases between them. The CDR3 loop spans 15 amino acids. CDR3 nucleotide sequence: TGTGCCAGCATCGAAGGTGGCGGCAGCAATTCACCCCTCCACCTT. Amino acids: CASIEGGGSNSPLHL.

The rearrangement uses TRBV27 and TRBJ1-2; 10 positions match TRBD1. Per germline, CDR1 MNHEY and CDR2 SMNVEV (reference sequence). The CDR3 loop spans 14 amino acids. After removal of 5 bases from V and 4 bases from J, the junction contained 4 bases not matched to a gene. CDR3 sequence reads: CASSERDRGYGYTF. CDR3 bases: TGTGCCAGCAGTGAGAGGGACAGGGGCTATGGCTACACCTTC.

CDR3 DNA sequence: TGTGCCAGCAGTGCAGGAGGGCCTAACGAGCAGTACTTC. The encoded protein is CASSAGGPNEQYF. This sequence joins TRBV2 and TRBJ2-7; TRBD2 might be the D (6 bases). The V end lost 4 bases, the J end lost 5 bases, and 12 bases lay between the germline ends. CDR3 length equals 13 residues. The germline gives CDR1 SNHLY, CDR2 FYNNEI.